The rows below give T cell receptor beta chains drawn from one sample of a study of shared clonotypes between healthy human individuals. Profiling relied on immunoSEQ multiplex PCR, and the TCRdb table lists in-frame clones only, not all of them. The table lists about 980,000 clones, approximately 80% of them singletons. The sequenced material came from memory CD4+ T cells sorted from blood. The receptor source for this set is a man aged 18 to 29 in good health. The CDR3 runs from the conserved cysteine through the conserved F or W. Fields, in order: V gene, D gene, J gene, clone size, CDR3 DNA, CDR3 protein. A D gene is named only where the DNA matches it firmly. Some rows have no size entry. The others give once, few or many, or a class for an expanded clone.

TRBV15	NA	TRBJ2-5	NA	TGTGCCACCAGCAGAGGGTCAGAGACCCAGTACTTC	CATSRGSETQYF
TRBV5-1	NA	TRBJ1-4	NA	TGCGCCAGCAAGACGCGTTCGGGGCCAGGTGAAAAACTGTTTTTT	CASKTRSGPGEKLFF
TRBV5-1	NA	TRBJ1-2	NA	TGCGCCAGCAGCACCGGGTTCGCGGGTGGCTACACCTTC	CASSTGFAGGYTF
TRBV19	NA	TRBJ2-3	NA	TGTGCCAGTAGTATAGCCGGGGACTCAGATACGCAGTATTTT	CASSIAGDSDTQYF
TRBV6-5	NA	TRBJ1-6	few	TGTGCCAGCACCCTGGACGGACGGGCGCCCCTCCACTTT	CASTLDGRAPLHF
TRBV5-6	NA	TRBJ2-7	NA	TGTGCCAGCAGCTTGGCAGGAGGGCCCTACGAGCAGTACTTC	CASSLAGGPYEQYF
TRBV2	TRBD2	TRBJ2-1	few	TGTGCCAGCAGAACCAGCGGGAGGGGTGAGCAGTTCTTC	CASRTSGRGEQFF
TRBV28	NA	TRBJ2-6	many	TGTGCCAGCAGTTTAAGTGGGGCTTACACCTCTGGGGCCAACGTCCTGACTTTC	CASSLSGAYTSGANVLTF
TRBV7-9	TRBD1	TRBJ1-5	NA	TGTGCCAGCAGCCCCGGGACAGGGGGCGGTCAGCCCCAGCATTTT	CASSPGTGGGQPQHF
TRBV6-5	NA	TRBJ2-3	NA	TGTGCCAGCAGTTATGGGGGTACAGATACGCAGTATTTT	CASSYGGTDTQYF
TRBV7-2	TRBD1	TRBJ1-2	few	TGTGCCAGCAGCTGGACAGGGTCTGGTGGCTACACCTTC	CASSWTGSGGYTF
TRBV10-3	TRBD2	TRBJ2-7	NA	TGTGCCACCAGGCCCATAGCGGGGGAGAGCGAGCAGTACTTC	CATRPIAGESEQYF
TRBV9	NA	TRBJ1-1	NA	TGTGCCAGCAGCGGCACCCTGAACACTGAAGCTTTCTTT	CASSGTLNTEAFF
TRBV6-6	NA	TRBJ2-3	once	TGTGCCAGCAGTTACTCGACCGGGTCAGATACGCAGTATTTT	CASSYSTGSDTQYF
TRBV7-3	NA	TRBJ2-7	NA	TGTGCCAGCAGCTCAATGATGGGCGACGAGCAGTACTTC	CASSSMMGDEQYF
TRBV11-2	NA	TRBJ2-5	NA	TGTGCCAGCAGCCTAGGCGTAGCGGAAGAGACCCAGTACTTC	CASSLGVAEETQYF